The 27 T cell receptor beta chains below come from one sample, sequenced in a study of identifying expanded T cells in peripheral blood (dated by TCRdb to between 2018 and 2020). Libraries were made using the immunoSEQ multiplex PCR assay. Here the immuneACCESS table is served through TCRdb, limited to in-frame sequences with V and J called. Missing clones are a known gap in these copies; in checked studies unresolved V genes cover under half, and the rest lacks a known reason. For this sample there are 100,000 to 110,000 clones; roughly 88% appear just once. 5.5% of the sample comes from the top ten. Sequencing input: blood. These receptors came from a person aged 18 to 75 in good health.

This clone was observed a few times. This rearrangement joins TRBV4-1 to TRBJ1-1; D is ambiguous. The V end was cut by 0 bases, the J end by 5 bases, with 10 bases between. Germline values: CDR1 MGHRA, CDR2 YSYEKL. CDR3 length: 14 amino acids. CDR3 in DNA: TGCGCCAGCAGCCAAGACAGGTGGGATACTGAAGCTTTCTTT. Amino acid sequence: CASSQDRWDTEAFF.

V usage is TRBV12-5 and J usage is TRBJ2-3; possibly TRBD2 for D (6 bases). The CDR3 runs to 18 residues. Germline CDR1 LGHNT, CDR2 FRNRAP. V was cut by 0 bases and J by 0 bases, with 16 bases left in between. The CDR3 DNA reads as TGTGCTAGTGGTTTGGTTGGCCAGGGAGGCTATAGCACAGATACGCAGTATTTT. This codes for CASGLVGQGGYSTDTQYF.

This chain uses TRBV7-8 with TRBJ1-5, with D unclear. Looked up from germline, CDR1 is SGHVS and CDR2 is FQNEAQ. V was clipped by 4 bases and J by 0 bases, with 7 bases between them. CDR3 length: 14 amino acids. The CDR3 region is CASSSARSNQPQHF. The CDR3 DNA reads as TGTGCCAGCAGCTCAGCACGTAGCAATCAGCCCCAGCATTTT. The whole variable domain, filled in from reference TRBV7-8 and TRBJ1-5, reads GAGVSQSPRYKVAKRGQDVALRCDPISGHVSLFWYQQALGQGPEFLTYFQNEAQLDKSGLPSDRFFAERPEGSVSTLKIQRTQQEDSAVYLCASSSARSNQPQHFGDGTRLSIL.

The chain has TRBV28 and TRBJ2-1; D is perhaps TRBD2 (6 bases). Per the germline V gene, CDR1 is MDHEN and CDR2 is SYDVKM. V lost 5 bases, J lost 7 bases, and 21 bases lay in between. There are 16 residues in the CDR3. CDR3 residues: CASSPPGVYGGNEQFF. The CDR3 coding sequence is TGTGCCAGCAGTCCTCCGGGAGTTTATGGGGGGAATGAGCAGTTCTTC.

This chain joins TRBV6-6 and TRBJ2-1, with unresolved D. The CDR3 is made up of 16 amino acids. V gave up 7 bases and J gave up 1 base, with 17 bases separating them. Germline V CDR1 and CDR2: MNHNY, SVGAGI (reference sequence). CDR3 amino acids: CASTTKRALSYNEQFF. The CDR3 DNA sequence: TGTGCCAGCACCACAAAGCGAGCGCTTTCCTACAATGAGCAGTTCTTC.

This chain links TRBV5-1 with TRBJ1-1, with 8 bases matching TRBD1. The germline V gene encodes CDR1 SGHRS and CDR2 YFSETQ. V trimming: 3 bases; J trimming: 2 bases; junction bases outside the gene matches: 3. This CDR3 comprises 14 residues. CDR3 residues: CASSWGQANTEAFF. CDR3 sequence (DNA): TGCGCCAGCAGCTGGGGACAGGCTAACACTGAAGCTTTCTTT.

The rearrangement joins TRBV30 to TRBJ1-3; 10 nucleotides line up with TRBD1. CDR3 length equals 18 residues. The J segment lost 0 bases and the V segment lost 2 bases, leaving 10 bases of the junction unmatched. CDR1 is GTSNPN and CDR2 is SVGIG in the germline V gene (reference sequence). CDR3 loop: CAWSPTGTGASSGNTIYF. In nucleotides, the CDR3 is TGTGCCTGGAGTCCTACCGGGACAGGGGCGAGCTCTGGAAACACCATATATTTT.

The rearrangement joins TRBV5-7 to TRBJ2-7; D uncertain. TRBV5-7 belongs to the ORF category, with a function that is uncertain. V dropped 2 bases and J dropped 4 bases, with 13 bases sitting between them. The CDR3 totals 14 residues. CDR3 sequence: CASSLVGATYEQYF. The CDR3 DNA reads TGTGCCAGCAGCTTAGTCGGCGCCACGTACGAGCAGTACTTC.

The chain couples TRBV4-3 to TRBJ2-1, with 7 bases identical to TRBD1. V lost 3 bases, J lost 2 bases, and 7 bases stayed unmatched. Germline V gene data show CDR1 as LGHNA and CDR2 as YSLEER. The CDR3 runs 16 residues. The CDR3 protein is CASSQYRGQAYNEQFF. CDR3 nucleotides: TGCGCCAGCAGCCAGTACAGGGGCCAGGCCTACAATGAGCAGTTCTTC.

The chain combines TRBV11-2 with TRBJ2-7; no clear D. The CDR3 spans 14 residues. V shed 1 base and J shed 0 bases, with 7 bases lying between them. Germline assignment: CDR1 SGHAT and CDR2 FQNNGV. This CDR3 is CASSLGGSSYEQYF. CDR3 coding DNA: TGTGCCAGCAGCTTAGGCGGCAGCTCCTACGAGCAGTACTTC.

The V gene is TRBV11-3, the J gene TRBJ1-1; D is perhaps TRBD1 (5 bases). Trimming left V 0 bases short and J 3 bases short, with 17 bases between. The CDR3 runs 17 residues. Germline CDR1 SGHNT, CDR2 YENEEA. CDR3 coding DNA: TGTGCCAGCAGCTTAGAAATGATGCAGGGAGGGGACACTGAAGCTTTCTTT. Amino acid sequence: CASSLEMMQGGDTEAFF.

J is TRBJ2-7 and V is TRBV5-1; 8 bases agree with TRBD2. The V gene's germline CDR1 is SGHRS and CDR2 YFSETQ. The length of the CDR3 is 16 residues. The V segment lost 4 bases and the J segment 2 bases; nucleotides outside the gene matches: 11. The CDR3 DNA reads as TGCGCCAGCAGCCCCATGGGGGGACTAGGGACCTACGAGCAGTACTTC. This translates into CASSPMGGLGTYEQYF. Looking up the rest from reference TRBV5-1 and TRBJ2-7 gives the full variable domain: KAGVTQTPRYLIKTRGQQVTLSCSPISGHRSVSWYQQTPGQGLQFLFEYFSETQRNKGNFPGRFSGRQFSNSRSEMNVSTLELGDSALYLCASSPMGGLGTYEQYFGPGTRLTVT.

This clone was seen once. V usage is TRBV27 and J usage is TRBJ2-1; either TRBD1 or TRBD2 may supply D (5 bases each). The CDR3 covers 15 residues. Germline values: CDR1 MNHEY, CDR2 SMNVEV (reference sequence). The V end was cut by 2 bases, the J end by 4 bases, with 12 bases between. The CDR3 DNA follows: TGTGCCAGCAGTTTAGGGACGGACCATTACAATGAGCAGTTCTTC. This gives the protein CASSLGTDHYNEQFF.

In DNA, the CDR3 is TGTGCCAGCAGCCCCCCGACAGGTGGTGGAAACACCATATATTTT. As protein: CASSPPTGGGNTIYF. The gene calls are TRBV13 and TRBJ1-3; possibly TRBD1 for D (6 bases). This CDR3 is 15 amino acids long. Germline CDR1 PRHDT, CDR2 FYEKMQ (reference sequence). V gave up 5 bases and J gave up 3 bases, with 14 bases separating them.

The chain employs TRBV6-5 and TRBJ2-1; 8 nucleotides agree with TRBD1. With V trimmed by 2 bases and J by 7 bases, 1 base remained unmatched. This CDR3 is built from 13 residues. Germline V gene data show CDR1 as MNHEY and CDR2 as SVGAGI. The CDR3, as DNA: TGTGCCAGCAGTTACAGGGACAGGAATGAGCAGTTCTTC. Translation gives CASSYRDRNEQFF.

The rearrangement uses TRBV6-1 and TRBJ2-7, with 10 bases identical to TRBD1. This CDR3 has 18 residues. V shed 3 bases and J 3 bases; nucleotides not matched to a gene: 14. Germline loops: CDR1 MNHNS, CDR2 SASEGT. CDR3 sequence (DNA): TGTGCCAGCAGTGACACGGACAGGGGGTATTTGGTAGGCTACGAGCAGTACTTC. Its protein product is CASSDTDRGYLVGYEQYF.

CDR3 region: CASSADQISGGTNTGELFF. The CDR3 DNA reads TGTGCCAGCAGCGCAGATCAGATAAGCGGGGGAACGAACACCGGGGAGCTGTTTTTT. This chain uses TRBV9 with TRBJ2-2; 8 bases align to TRBD2. V shed 3 bases and J 0 bases; nucleotides not matched to a gene: 13. Germline V gene lookup returns CDR1 SGDLS and CDR2 YYNGEE. The CDR3 has 19 amino acids.

The chain links TRBV7-9 to TRBJ1-1; 8 bases are shared with TRBD1. This CDR3 comprises 15 residues. V shed 5 bases, J shed 1 base, and the junction held 6 bases outside the gene matches. Germline values: CDR1 SEHNR, CDR2 FQNEAQ (reference sequence). The CDR3 nucleotides are TGTGCCAGCAGCCAAGAGACAGGGGCGAACACTGAAGCTTTCTTT. It specifies CASSQETGANTEAFF. The full variable domain, in which reference TRBV7-9 and TRBJ1-1 provide the parts outside the CDR3, is DTGVSQNPRHKITKRGQNVTFRCDPISEHNRLYWYRQTLGQGPEFLTYFQNEAQLEKSRLLSDRFSAERPKGSFSTLEIQRTEQGDSAMYLCASSQETGANTEAFFGQGTRLTVV.

The chain links TRBV6-5 to TRBJ2-5, with TRBD2 as a possible D gene (6 bases). The end of the DNA is better explained by TRBJ2-7, so the J call may be wrong. CDR3 length: 13 amino acids. The germline V gene has CDR1 MNHEY and CDR2 SVGAGI. The chain's CDR3 is CASTAGTRGEQYF. For the CDR3, the DNA is TGTGCCAGCACCGCAGGGACTCGCGGCGAGCAGTACTTC.

This clone came up once. The J gene is TRBJ1-4, the V gene TRBV6-6; a possible D gene is TRBD1 (5 bases). CDR1 MNHNY and CDR2 SVGAGI come from the germline V gene (reference sequence). V was shortened by 6 bases and J by 7 bases, with 15 bases between the two germline ends. This CDR3 contains 14 residues. CDR3 in DNA: TGTGCCAGCAGAACCCGGGACGTAGGTGAAAAACTGTTTTTT. Protein: CASRTRDVGEKLFF.

This clone was seen a handful of times. This sequence joins TRBV4-1 and TRBJ1-6, with D unclear. This CDR3 is built from 14 residues. The germline CDR1 and CDR2 sequences are MGHRA and YSYEKL. V was trimmed by 1 base and J by 6 bases, leaving 7 bases between them. CDR3 sequence: CASSQVDGNSPLHF. CDR3 sequence (DNA): TGCGCCAGCAGCCAAGTGGACGGTAATTCACCCCTCCACTTT.

The V and J genes are TRBV25-1 and TRBJ2-2; TRBD1 agrees at 7 bases. J lost 6 bases, V lost 6 bases, and 7 bases had no gene match. CDR1 is MGHDK and CDR2 is SYGVNS in the germline V gene. The CDR3 runs 14 residues. CDR3 region: CASSQTGSPGELFF. The CDR3 DNA is TGTGCCAGCAGCCAGACAGGGAGCCCCGGGGAGCTGTTTTTT.

The V gene is TRBV30, the J gene TRBJ1-4; 8 nucleotides agree with TRBD1. CDR1 and CDR2 from the germline V gene are GTSNPN and SVGIG (reference sequence). The CDR3 totals 12 residues. V lost 5 bases to trimming and J lost 8 bases; unmatched junction nucleotides: 4. This CDR3 reads CAWQGAGEKLFF. The CDR3 DNA reads as TGTGCCTGGCAGGGGGCTGGGGAAAAACTGTTTTTT.

V and J are TRBV9 and TRBJ1-5; D remains ambiguous. This CDR3 comprises 15 residues. From germline, CDR1 is SGDLS and CDR2 YYNGEE. The germline V and J ends were trimmed by 3 bases and 4 bases, with 14 bases remaining between them. The CDR3 protein is CASSAWGGPNQPQHF. The CDR3, as DNA: TGTGCCAGCAGCGCCTGGGGAGGCCCAAATCAGCCCCAGCATTTT.

This chain uses TRBV19 with TRBJ1-2; D remains unclear. CDR3 size: 13 residues. Trimming shortened V by 5 bases and J by 7 bases, and 14 bases separated the two germline ends. CDR1 and CDR2 (germline): LNHDA, SQIVND (reference sequence). The CDR3 DNA follows: TGTGCCAGTAGTCCGAAGACACGCTCTGGCTACACCTTC. Translation gives CASSPKTRSGYTF.

The chain links TRBV2 to TRBJ2-4; D possibly matches TRBD1 or TRBD2 (6 bases each). Trimming took off 4 bases at V and 14 bases at J, with 18 bases between the two ends. CDR3 size: 13 residues. Per germline, CDR1 SNHLY and CDR2 FYNNEI. The CDR3 region has the DNA TGTGCCAGCAGTGGTCAGGGGAGGCAAGACGAGTACTTC. Translating it yields CASSGQGRQDEYF.

V is TRBV2 and J is TRBJ1-6; tentatively, D is TRBD1 (5 bases). V was clipped by 7 bases and J by 3 bases, with 16 bases between them. The V gene's germline CDR1 is SNHLY and CDR2 FYNNEI. CDR3 size: 16 residues. In DNA form, the CDR3 reads TGTGCCAGCATGGGGGGGTTTGGGAGCTATAATTCACCCCTCCACTTT. Protein: CASMGGFGSYNSPLHF.